What follows are 28 T cell receptor beta chains derived from one specimen sequenced in a study of T cells in Graves' hyperthyroidism and ophthalmopathy. Amplification yielded TCR beta CDR3 regions, with RNA transcripts as the source. HTBI primers drove first-round RT-PCR of the TCR CDR3. MiXCR, applied by TCRdb to the multiplex PCR reads, yields one record per CDR3 protein. The sample lists around 420,000 distinct CDR3 sequences; approximately 14% were seen once. Sequencing was performed on blood. These receptors were collected from a woman in her late teens or twenties with Graves' hyperthyroidism.

This chain connects TRBV7-2 to TRBJ2-7; D remains ambiguous. The V and J ends lost 0 bases and 2 bases respectively, with 11 bases between them. There are 15 residues in the CDR3. Looked up from germline, CDR1 is SGHTA and CDR2 is FQGNSA. For the CDR3, the DNA is TGTGCCAGCAGCTTAGCCAGACGGAAACCCTACGAGCAGTACTTC. Its protein product is CASSLARRKPYEQYF.

This clonotype has at least ten counts. The chain employs TRBV28 and TRBJ2-7; D uncertain. The CDR3 loop spans 14 amino acids. V lost 7 bases and J lost 2, with 15 bases in between. The germline V gene has CDR1 MDHEN and CDR2 SYDVKM. The CDR3 is CASINGRRTYEQYF. The CDR3 DNA sequence: TGTGCCAGCATCAACGGGCGGAGAACCTACGAGCAGTACTTC.

At least ten counts were recorded for this clonotype. The chain employs TRBV12-3 or TRBV12-4 and TRBJ1-2; 11 bases line up with TRBD1. This CDR3 contains 13 residues. Trimming removed 7 bases from V and 7 bases from J; junction bases left unmatched: 5. The CDR3 nucleotides read TGTGCCAGCACCTCCGGGACAGGGGGTGGCTACACCTTC. Translated, it gives CASTSGTGGGYTF.

The V and J genes are TRBV4-2 and TRBJ1-4; 8 bases align to TRBD1. V trimming: 3 bases; J trimming: 6 bases; junction bases outside the gene matches: 6. There are 15 residues in the CDR3. Per the germline V gene, CDR1 is LGHNA and CDR2 is YNFKEQ. The CDR3 reads CASSHGQGGDEKLFF. CDR3 DNA sequence: TGTGCCAGCAGCCATGGACAGGGAGGGGATGAAAAACTGTTTTTT.

This clonotype was counted ten times or more. The V and J genes are TRBV12-3 or TRBV12-4 and TRBJ2-7; 13 nucleotides align to TRBD2. The CDR3 is 14 residues long. V dropped 6 bases and J dropped 7; count of bases not matched to a gene: 6. DNA for the CDR3: TGTGCCAGCAGCCGAGGACTAGCGGGAGTTGAGCAGTACTTC. Translating gives CASSRGLAGVEQYF.

This clonotype was seen only a few times. This chain links TRBV2 with TRBJ2-3, with D possibly being TRBD2 (6 bases). Germline V CDR1 and CDR2: SNHLY, FYNNEI. Trimming removed 5 bases from V and 6 bases from J, with 21 bases in between. The CDR3 length is 16 residues. The CDR3 nucleotides read TGTGCCAGCAGTCGCACTAGCCGCCCTTCGTCTGATACGCAGTATTTT. Translated, it gives CASSRTSRPSSDTQYF. The full variable domain, completed using reference TRBV2 and TRBJ2-3, is EPEVTQTPSHQVTQMGQEVILRCVPISNHLYFYWYRQILGQKVEFLVSFYNNEISEKSEIFDDQFSVERPDGSNFTLKIRSTKLEDSAMYFCASSRTSRPSSDTQYFGPGTRLTVL.

The chain joins TRBV18 to TRBJ2-7; a possible D gene is TRBD2 (5 bases). This CDR3 region has 15 residues. Germline CDR1 is KGHSH and CDR2 is LQKENI. V lost 6 bases and J 3 bases, leaving 18 bases between the germline ends. CDR3 nucleotide sequence: TGTGCCAGCTCCCACCGGGAAAGCCTTTACTACGAGCAGTACTTC. Its protein is CASSHRESLYYEQYF. The full variable domain, in which reference TRBV18 and TRBJ2-7 provide the parts outside the CDR3, is NAGVMQNPRHLVRRRGQEARLRCSPMKGHSHVYWYRQLPEEGLKFMVYLQKENIIDESGMPKERFSAEFPKEGPSILRIQQVVRGDSAAYFCASSHRESLYYEQYFGPGTRLTVT.

This clonotype has a count of ten or more. The rearrangement joins TRBV7-3 to TRBJ2-1; 12 bases are shared with TRBD2. This CDR3 comprises 16 residues. V gave up 2 bases and J gave up 7 bases; unmatched junction bases: 6. CDR1 is SGHTA, CDR2 FQGTGA, per germline. CDR3 nucleotide sequence: TGTGCCAGCAGCTTACCCGGACTAGCGGGAAGGAATGAGCAGTTCTTC. This codes for CASSLPGLAGRNEQFF.

J is TRBJ1-1 and V is TRBV18, with TRBD1 matching 8 bases. J was trimmed by 8 bases and V by 2 bases; bases with no gene match: 7. The CDR3 has 14 residues. CDR1 is KGHSH, CDR2 LQKENI, per germline. Here the CDR3 reads CASSPGTGGQEAFF. The CDR3 nucleotides are TGTGCCAGCTCACCAGGGACAGGCGGACAAGAAGCTTTCTTT.

Turning to this clonotype: At one end the junction does not follow the germline gene, possibly because of a read error. V and J are TRBV11-1 and TRBJ2-2; D assignment may be TRBD1 or TRBD2 (5 bases each). This CDR3 has 15 amino acids. Looked up from germline, CDR1 is SGHAT and CDR2 is FQDESV (reference sequence). The CDR3 bases are TGTGCCAGCAGCTTTGAGGGGACGCGCACCGAGGAGCTGTTTTTT. Protein product: CASSFEGTRTEELFF.

The rearrangement uses TRBV20-1 and TRBJ1-2, with a tentative D call TRBD1 (5 bases). This CDR3 contains 10 residues. Trimming shortened V by 3 bases and J by 8 bases, and 7 bases separated the two germline ends. Germline-derived CDR1 and CDR2 are DFQATT and SNEGSKA (reference sequence). In DNA form, the CDR3 reads TGCAGTGCTAGTCGGGACGGCTACACCTTC. Protein: CSASRDGYTF.

The CDR3 nucleotides are TGCGCCAGCAGCCAAGTGGGAACAGGGAGGGCTTACAATGAGCAGTTCTTC. This codes for CASSQVGTGRAYNEQFF. The chain links TRBV4-3 to TRBJ2-1; possibly TRBD2 for D (7 bases). Germline values: CDR1 LGHNA, CDR2 YSLEER. V lost 1 base and J 4 bases, leaving 17 bases between the germline ends. The CDR3 loop spans 17 amino acids.

This clonotype was recorded many times. The chain is built from TRBV3-1 and TRBJ1-2; the D is unclear. Germline assignment: CDR1 LGHDT and CDR2 YNNKEL (reference sequence). The ends were cut back, 3 bases at V and 8 bases at J, with 16 bases in the middle. The CDR3 is 14 amino acids. CDR3 coding DNA: TGTGCCAGCAGCCACGGTTCCCCCGGGATCGGCTACACCTTC. Residues: CASSHGSPGIGYTF.

This clonotype has ten or more counts. V gene TRBV28 combines with J gene TRBJ1-1, with no clear D. V was trimmed by 5 bases and J by 10 bases, leaving 17 bases between them. CDR3 length equals 13 residues. Germline CDR1 MDHEN, CDR2 SYDVKM. The CDR3 protein is CASSPPGPPAAFF. CDR3 DNA sequence: TGTGCCAGCAGTCCGCCGGGTCCCCCTGCAGCTTTCTTT.

This clonotype occurred many times. This rearrangement joins TRBV3-1 to TRBJ1-2; D not certain. CDR1 and CDR2 (germline): LGHDT, YNNKEL (reference sequence). The V gene lost 4 bases and the J gene lost 0 bases, with 9 bases spanning the gap. The CDR3 loop spans 14 amino acids. The CDR3: CASSPLHTNYGYTF. CDR3 DNA: TGTGCCAGCAGCCCCCTCCATACTAACTATGGCTACACCTTC.

The chain uses TRBV9 and TRBJ2-5, with 10 nucleotides matching TRBD2. Trimming cost V 2 bases and J 4 bases; bases outside gene matches: 11. The CDR3 is 17 residues long. The V gene's germline CDR1 is SGDLS and CDR2 YYNGEE. This CDR3 is CASSVLPAGGVGETQYF. CDR3 bases: TGTGCCAGCAGCGTTCTGCCAGCGGGAGGGGTGGGAGAGACCCAGTACTTC.

This clonotype has at least ten counts. The CDR3, as DNA: TGTGCCAGCGTGGACAGGGACTCCTACAATGAGCAGTTCTTC. As protein: CASVDRDSYNEQFF. V gene TRBV2 combines with J gene TRBJ2-1; TRBD1 agrees at 8 bases. The CDR3 sequence is 14 residues long. Germline V lookup: CDR1 SNHLY, CDR2 FYNNEI. Trimming at V came to 8 bases and at J to 0 bases, leaving 3 bases not matched to a gene. The full variable domain, its missing parts supplied by reference TRBV2 and TRBJ2-1, is EPEVTQTPSHQVTQMGQEVILRCVPISNHLYFYWYRQILGQKVEFLVSFYNNEISEKSEIFDDQFSVERPDGSNFTLKIRSTKLEDSAMYFCASVDRDSYNEQFFGPGTRLTVL.

J is TRBJ2-5 and V is TRBV28, with 9 bases matching TRBD2. V shed 1 base, J shed 7 bases, and the junction held 10 bases outside the gene matches. The CDR3 runs to 16 residues. CDR1 and CDR2 (germline): MDHEN, SYDVKM. CDR3 sequence (DNA): TGTGCCAGCAGTTTATTAGCGGGAGAGTATACTGGGACCCAGTACTTC. Encoded protein: CASSLLAGEYTGTQYF.

Only a few counts were recorded for this clonotype. V usage is TRBV20-1 and J usage is TRBJ2-3; a possible D gene is TRBD2 (5 bases). Germline CDR1 reads DFQATT; CDR2 reads SNEGSKA (reference sequence). V gave up 3 bases and J gave up 5 bases, with 9 bases separating them. The CDR3 runs 12 residues. CDR3 protein: CSARKSGDTQYF. The CDR3, as DNA: TGCAGTGCTAGGAAGAGCGGAGATACGCAGTATTTT.

This clonotype was seen a few times. The J gene is TRBJ2-7, the V gene TRBV5-1, with D unresolved. There are 16 residues in the CDR3. CDR1 SGHRS and CDR2 YFSETQ come from the germline V gene. Trimming took 0 bases from V and 2 from J, leaving 15 bases between them. The CDR3 is CASSLALRGKTYEQYF. CDR3 DNA: TGCGCCAGCAGCTTGGCCCTACGAGGAAAGACCTACGAGCAGTACTTC.

This clonotype was seen at least ten times. J is TRBJ2-5 and V is TRBV4-2; 13 bases line up with TRBD2. The CDR3 covers 18 residues. V shed 1 base and J 5 bases; nucleotides not matched to a gene: 10. Germline CDR1 is LGHNA and CDR2 is YNFKEQ. CDR3 in amino acids: CASSQVTSGRANWETQYF. DNA of the CDR3: TGTGCCAGCAGCCAAGTTACTAGCGGGAGGGCAAATTGGGAGACCCAGTACTTC.

The CDR3 loop is CSVEDGGYYEQYF. CDR3 bases: TGCAGTGTTGAGGACGGAGGATACTACGAGCAGTACTTC. This chain connects TRBV20-1 to TRBJ2-7, with D possibly TRBD2 on 5 matching bases. Trimming left V 7 bases short and J 3 bases short, with 16 bases between. The germline V gene encodes CDR1 DFQATT and CDR2 SNEGSKA (reference sequence). CDR3 size: 13 residues.

The chain recombines TRBV6-2 or TRBV6-3 with TRBJ2-7; D might be TRBD1 (6 bases). CDR1 and CDR2 from the germline V gene are MNHEY and SVGEGT. The CDR3 is 15 residues long. Trimming took off 4 bases at V and 4 bases at J, with 17 bases between the two ends. CDR3 sequence (DNA): TGTGCCAGCAGTTCGAACGGACAGAAAGTATACGAGCAGTACTTC. Its translation: CASSSNGQKVYEQYF.

This clonotype was observed a handful of times. J is TRBJ2-7 and V is TRBV4-3; a possible D gene is TRBD2 (5 bases). V was trimmed by 1 base and J by 4 bases, leaving 11 bases between them. This CDR3 contains 14 residues. Germline V gene data show CDR1 as LGHNA and CDR2 as YSLEER. CDR3 coding DNA: TGCGCCAGCAGCCAAGTTACCGGGGTTTACGAGCAGTACTTC. As protein: CASSQVTGVYEQYF.

This clonotype occurred many times. This chain links TRBV12-3 or TRBV12-4 with TRBJ2-7; D ambiguous. The germline V and J ends were trimmed by 1 base and 3 bases, with 7 bases remaining between them. CDR3 length equals 13 residues. The CDR3 loop is CASSLVGIYEQYF. CDR3 sequence (DNA): TGTGCCAGCAGTTTAGTTGGGATCTACGAGCAGTACTTC.

This rearrangement joins TRBV3-1 to TRBJ2-5; 7 nucleotides align to TRBD2. The V gene end was trimmed by 8 bases and the J gene end by 3 bases; junction bases not matched to a gene: 6. The length of the CDR3 is 13 residues. Germline V CDR1 and CDR2: LGHDT, YNNKEL (reference sequence). The CDR3, as DNA: TGTGCCAGCCTAGCGGATAGCGAAGAGACCCAGTACTTC. Its protein is CASLADSEETQYF.

This clonotype was seen many times. V gene TRBV27 combines with J gene TRBJ1-6; TRBD1 matches at 7 bases. CDR3 length: 15 residues. V lost 3 bases to trimming and J lost 3 bases; unmatched junction nucleotides: 2. Germline CDR1 reads MNHEY; CDR2 reads SMNVEV (reference sequence). The chain's CDR3 is CASSFAGGYNSPLHF. The CDR3 DNA reads TGTGCCAGCAGTTTTGCAGGGGGCTATAATTCACCCCTCCACTTT.

The chain has TRBV10-3 and TRBJ2-2, with 7 bases fitting TRBD2. The CDR3 is made up of 16 amino acids. Germline V gene lookup returns CDR1 ENHRY and CDR2 SYGVKD. The J segment lost 5 bases and the V segment lost 5 bases, leaving 11 bases of the junction unmatched. Here the CDR3 reads CAISRKNEGGTGELFF. In nucleotides, the CDR3 is TGTGCCATCAGTAGAAAGAATGAGGGAGGGACCGGGGAGCTGTTTTTT.